Presented here are 28 T cell receptor beta chains from one specimen sequenced in a study of post-analysis software for immune sequencing data. General study points: Compared with controls, patients had more of about 5 TRBV segments, including TRBV5-6, TRBV5-1 and TRBV20-1.

Unique-molecular-identifier-tagged TCR beta cDNA libraries were used. In TCRdb, the PCR reads were re-called with MiXCR into one record per CDR3 protein. In the table there are approximately 690,000 distinct CDR3 sequences, around 60% of which are singletons. The antigens for these receptors are not known. The sample taken for sequencing was blood. The receptors come from a girl aged 2-10 years with multiple sclerosis.

The chain has TRBV10-3 and TRBJ2-2; possibly TRBD1 for D (6 bases). The CDR3 spans 16 residues. V shed 1 base and J shed 1 base, with 10 bases lying between them. Germline V lookup: CDR1 ENHRY, CDR2 SYGVKD. This CDR3 is CAISEFDRQNTGELFF. Here the CDR3 DNA reads TGTGCCATCAGTGAGTTTGACAGGCAGAACACCGGGGAGCTGTTTTTT.

This chain uses TRBV20-1 with TRBJ2-7, with 7 bases aligning to TRBD1. The CDR3 totals 14 residues. Trimming took 6 bases from V and 0 from J; bases not matched to a gene: 8. The germline V gene has CDR1 DFQATT and CDR2 SNEGSKA (reference sequence). CDR3 region: CSAGDSFSSYEQYF. DNA of the CDR3: TGCAGTGCGGGGGACAGTTTCAGCTCCTACGAGCAGTACTTC.

This rearrangement joins TRBV24-1 to TRBJ1-5; D is ambiguous. Trimming cost V 8 bases and J 0 bases, with 13 bases left between them. CDR3 length equals 15 residues. Germline CDR1 KGHDR, CDR2 SFDVKD. In DNA form, the CDR3 reads TGTGCCACCAAAGGGCTCGGCTATAGCAATCAGCCCCAGCATTTT. Amino acids: CATKGLGYSNQPQHF.

This chain joins TRBV6-1 and TRBJ1-2; a possible D gene is TRBD1 (5 bases). The V and J ends lost 4 bases and 0 bases respectively, with 9 bases between them. Germline CDR1 and CDR2: MNHNS and SASEGT. The CDR3 contains 14 residues. In DNA form, the CDR3 reads TGTGCCAGCAGTGCGAGGGACTCTAACTATGGCTACACCTTC. As protein: CASSARDSNYGYTF.

This clonotype has only a few counts. This chain links TRBV12-3 or TRBV12-4 with TRBJ1-2, with D unclear. This CDR3 has 12 amino acids. V lost 3 bases and J lost 5, with 7 bases in between. CDR3: CASSFPGYGYTF. The CDR3 bases are TGTGCCAGCAGTTTCCCCGGTTATGGCTACACCTTC.

The chain carries TRBV20-1 and TRBJ1-2; TRBD1 matches at 8 bases. The CDR3 runs 19 residues. Per germline, CDR1 DFQATT and CDR2 SNEGSKA (reference sequence). V lost 1 base, J lost 1 base, and 17 bases stayed unmatched. The chain's CDR3 is CSARALLKTYRGYNYGYTF. The CDR3, as DNA: TGCAGTGCTAGAGCACTATTGAAAACCTACAGGGGGTATAACTATGGCTACACCTTC.

V and J are TRBV20-1 and TRBJ2-1; 12 nucleotides line up with TRBD2. The CDR3 runs to 20 residues. The J segment lost 0 bases and the V segment lost 6 bases, leaving 18 bases of the junction unmatched. CDR1 is DFQATT and CDR2 is SNEGSKA in the germline V gene (reference sequence). In nucleotides, the CDR3 is TGCAGTGCGTCTTCTTTAGGGACTAGCGGGCGTACCAGCTCCTACAATGAGCAGTTCTTC. This gives the protein CSASSLGTSGRTSSYNEQFF.

V usage is TRBV5-1 and J usage is TRBJ2-2, with D perhaps matching TRBD1 or TRBD2 (5 bases each). The V and J ends lost 4 bases and 0 bases respectively, with 10 bases between them. Germline lookup yields CDR1 SGHRS and CDR2 YFSETQ. CDR3 length: 15 residues. The DNA of the CDR3 is TGCGCCAGCAGCACGGGACGGACGAACACCGGGGAGCTGTTTTTT. Amino acids: CASSTGRTNTGELFF.

The rearrangement uses TRBV5-6 and TRBJ1-2; 7 bases are a match to TRBD1. The length of the CDR3 is 14 residues. V gave up 6 bases and J gave up 0 bases; unmatched junction bases: 5. Germline loops: CDR1 SGHDT, CDR2 YYEEEE. The CDR3 spells CASTLQGANYGYTF. Written as DNA, the CDR3 is TGTGCCAGCACGCTTCAGGGGGCTAACTATGGCTACACCTTC.

This clonotype has just a few counts. The rearrangement joins TRBV5-1 to TRBJ2-3; 8 nucleotides agree with TRBD2. The CDR3 sequence is 14 residues long. Germline values: CDR1 SGHRS, CDR2 YFSETQ. V lost 0 bases, J lost 9 bases, and 6 bases stayed unmatched. For the CDR3, the DNA is TGCGCCAGCAGCTTGGGACTAGCGAAGGACACGCAGTATTTT. Translated: CASSLGLAKDTQYF.

The gene calls are TRBV7-3 and TRBJ2-1, with a tentative D call TRBD2 (6 bases). CDR1 is SGHTA and CDR2 is FQGTGA in the germline V gene. The CDR3 is 15 amino acids. V shed 2 bases and J shed 5 bases, with 13 bases lying between them. CDR3 protein: CASSLGGRPHNEQFF. CDR3 DNA: TGTGCCAGCAGCTTAGGGGGGAGGCCCCACAATGAGCAGTTCTTC.

The chain uses TRBV9 and TRBJ1-2, with 7 bases matching TRBD1. This CDR3 has 15 residues. Germline V gene sequence: CDR1 SGDLS, CDR2 YYNGEE. V lost 1 base to trimming and J lost 3 bases; unmatched junction nucleotides: 6. Written as DNA, the CDR3 is TGTGCCAGCAGCGTAATAGGACAGGAACACTATGGCTACACCTTC. It yields the protein CASSVIGQEHYGYTF.

The V gene is TRBV28, the J gene TRBJ2-3; 7 bases line up with TRBD1. The V and J ends lost 2 bases and 3 bases, in that order; junction bases with no gene match: 14. Germline lookup yields CDR1 MDHEN and CDR2 SYDVKM. This CDR3 is built from 18 residues. DNA for the CDR3: TGTGCCAGCAGTTTAGTCGGGAAGGGGGCGTTCGGGACAGATACGCAGTATTTT. This codes for CASSLVGKGAFGTDTQYF. The full variable domain, in which reference TRBV28 and TRBJ2-3 provide the parts outside the CDR3, is DVKVTQSSRYLVKRTGEKVFLECVQDMDHENMFWYRQDPGLGLRLIYFSYDVKMKEKGDIPEGYSVSREKKERFSLILESASTNQTSMYLCASSLVGKGAFGTDTQYFGPGTRLTVL.

The J gene is TRBJ2-7, the V gene TRBV3-1; no definite D call. CDR3 length equals 11 residues. Germline V gene sequence: CDR1 LGHDT, CDR2 YNNKEL (reference sequence). Between the trimmed V and J ends, which lost 4 bases and 3 bases, there was a span of 4 bases. The CDR3 is CASSPRYEQYF. The CDR3 coding sequence is TGTGCCAGCAGCCCACGCTACGAGCAGTACTTC.

This clonotype was seen a handful of times. The V call is TRBV10-3, the J call TRBJ2-3, with a possible D match to TRBD2 (6 bases). The CDR3 has 12 residues. V was trimmed by 8 bases and J by 4 bases, leaving 10 bases between them. Germline V gene lookup returns CDR1 ENHRY and CDR2 SYGVKD. The chain's CDR3 is CAISWEADTQYF. As DNA, the CDR3 is TGTGCCATCTCCTGGGAGGCAGATACGCAGTATTTT.

This clonotype is a singleton in its sample. The J gene is TRBJ2-1, the V gene TRBV6-5; D may be TRBD1 (5 bases). The CDR3 covers 15 residues. Germline CDR1 MNHEY, CDR2 SVGAGI. The V end lost 0 bases, the J end lost 5 bases, and 11 bases lay between the germline ends. The CDR3 DNA sequence: TGTGCCAGCAGTTACTCCCGTCACAGGCACAATGAGCAGTTCTTC. This encodes CASSYSRHRHNEQFF.

The rearrangement joins TRBV3-1 to TRBJ2-1; 8 bases fit TRBD2. Per the germline V gene, CDR1 is LGHDT and CDR2 is YNNKEL (reference sequence). This CDR3 has 17 amino acids. The V and J ends lost 1 base and 4 bases, in that order; junction bases with no gene match: 9. The CDR3 nucleotides are TGTGCCAGCAGCCAAGTTGTCGGGAGGGCCGGTTACAATGAGCAGTTCTTC. It translates to CASSQVVGRAGYNEQFF.

This clonotype showed up just a few times. The chain couples TRBV5-5 to TRBJ2-1; D is perhaps TRBD1 (5 bases). V was cut by 0 bases and J by 10 bases, with 17 bases left in between. Germline V gene sequence: CDR1 SGHKS, CDR2 YYEKEE (reference sequence). This CDR3 contains 15 residues. Here the CDR3 DNA reads TGTGCCAGCAGCTTGGGGTCTTTGAGCAGGGAAGAGCAGTTCTTC. Its translation: CASSLGSLSREEQFF.

V is TRBV7-6 and J is TRBJ2-7; D possibly corresponds to TRBD1 (6 bases). Per germline, CDR1 SGHVS and CDR2 FNYEAQ. This CDR3 comprises 12 residues. V was pared by 5 bases and J by 3 bases, with 8 bases between. CDR3 coding DNA: TGTGCCAGCAGCATGGACAGCTACGAGCAGTACTTC. Encoded protein: CASSMDSYEQYF.

The gene calls are TRBV5-1 and TRBJ1-2, with 9 bases identical to TRBD1. Germline values: CDR1 SGHRS, CDR2 YFSETQ. CDR3 length: 16 residues. V lost 0 bases and J lost 6; bases outside the gene matches: 9. This CDR3 reads CASSLEPGQGRDGYTF. In nucleotides, the CDR3 is TGCGCCAGCAGCTTGGAACCGGGACAGGGTCGCGATGGCTACACCTTC. The whole variable domain, filled in from reference TRBV5-1 and TRBJ1-2, reads KAGVTQTPRYLIKTRGQQVTLSCSPISGHRSVSWYQQTPGQGLQFLFEYFSETQRNKGNFPGRFSGRQFSNSRSEMNVSTLELGDSALYLCASSLEPGQGRDGYTFGSGTRLTVV.

This sequence joins TRBV24-1 and TRBJ2-3; no reliable D call. There are 16 residues in the CDR3. The V end lost 3 bases, the J end lost 1 base, and 13 bases lay between the germline ends. CDR1 is KGHDR and CDR2 is SFDVKD in the germline V gene. CDR3 sequence (DNA): TGTGCCACCAGTGATCCGAGGCCCGGTGGCACAGATACGCAGTATTTT. Translated, it gives CATSDPRPGGTDTQYF.

This clonotype was seen a few times. DNA for the CDR3: TGTGCCAGCAGCTCCTTAGCTGGAGTGGGAGGGCCCACAGATACGCAGTATTTT. Protein: CASSSLAGVGGPTDTQYF. This sequence joins TRBV7-2 and TRBJ2-3; 7 bases match TRBD2. There are 18 residues in the CDR3. The germline V gene encodes CDR1 SGHTA and CDR2 FQGNSA. Trimming cost V 4 bases and J 2 bases; bases outside gene matches: 15.

This clonotype has only a few counts. The V call is TRBV20-1, the J call TRBJ2-1; 11 bases are shared with TRBD2. With V trimmed by 0 bases and J by 6 bases, 16 bases remained unmatched. The germline CDR1 and CDR2 sequences are DFQATT and SNEGSKA (reference sequence). The CDR3 is 19 residues long. The CDR3 loop is CSARDPKRTSGFWVNEQFF. CDR3 DNA: TGCAGTGCTAGAGATCCCAAGAGGACTAGCGGGTTTTGGGTCAATGAGCAGTTCTTC.

The CDR3, as DNA: TGTGCCATCAACACAGGCGGGTATGGCTACACCTTC. Protein product: CAINTGGYGYTF. The gene calls are TRBV10-3 and TRBJ1-2, with D tentatively TRBD1 (5 bases). CDR3 length: 12 amino acids. V was cut by 7 bases and J by 5 bases, with 11 bases left in between. CDR1 and CDR2 (germline): ENHRY, SYGVKD.

The chain links TRBV20-1 to TRBJ2-7; no clear D gene. CDR1 is DFQATT and CDR2 is SNEGSKA in the germline V gene (reference sequence). Trimming took 6 bases from V and 5 from J, leaving 8 bases between them. This CDR3 is 10 amino acids long. The CDR3 reads CSAGFNEQYF. In DNA form, the CDR3 reads TGCAGTGCGGGGTTTAACGAGCAGTACTTC.

The chain has TRBV2 and TRBJ2-1; tentative D call: TRBD1 (5 bases). Germline-derived CDR1 and CDR2 are SNHLY and FYNNEI. Trimming left V 8 bases short and J 5 bases short, with 16 bases between. The CDR3 extends over 14 amino acids. The CDR3 sequence: CASVLGAGNNEQFF. The DNA of the CDR3 is TGTGCCAGCGTCCTTGGGGCAGGGAACAATGAGCAGTTCTTC.

The V and J genes are TRBV5-1 and TRBJ2-1; TRBD2 matches at 16 bases. The germline V gene has CDR1 SGHRS and CDR2 YFSETQ. This CDR3 has 16 residues. The V segment lost 4 bases and the J segment 7 bases; nucleotides outside the gene matches: 5. The CDR3 loop is CASSPGLAGGPNEQFF. The CDR3 DNA reads as TGCGCCAGCAGCCCGGGACTAGCGGGGGGGCCGAATGAGCAGTTCTTC.

This chain uses TRBV12-5 with TRBJ2-5, with D perhaps TRBD2 (6 bases). The V gene lost 5 bases and the J gene lost 2 bases, with 9 bases spanning the gap. Germline CDR1 and CDR2: LGHNT and FRNRAP. The CDR3 contains 13 residues. The CDR3 is CASGIRGQETQYF. DNA for the CDR3: TGTGCTAGTGGTATCCGGGGGCAAGAGACCCAGTACTTC.